The 7 T cell receptor beta chains below all came from one sample that was sequenced in a study of blood T cell repertoires in COVID-19 (dated by TCRdb to 2020 to 2022). Libraries were prepared through the immunoSEQ multiplex PCR assay. TCRdb's version of the immuneACCESS table is confined to in-frame rearrangements and falls short of the full clone set. An unresolved V gene accounts for under half of the shortfall where checked; the remainder is of unknown origin. Across this sample there are around 140,000 clones, with 80% to 90% seen only once. The ten largest make up under 3% of the sample. Source material: peripheral blood. The receptors were sampled from a man aged 55 to 70 with active or convalescent COVID-19.

This clone was seen only once. V and J are TRBV28 and TRBJ1-1; maybe TRBD1 (6 bases). Trimming pared 5 bases from V and 0 bases from J, leaving 19 bases between. The CDR3 extends over 17 amino acids. The germline gives CDR1 MDHEN, CDR2 SYDVKM. The CDR3 region is CASSPFGKGTMNTEAFF. In DNA form, the CDR3 reads TGTGCCAGCAGTCCCTTCGGGAAAGGGACAATGAACACTGAAGCTTTCTTT.

The V and J genes are TRBV3-1 (or the pseudogene TRBV3-2) and TRBJ2-3; TRBD2 agrees at 7 bases. This CDR3 has 17 amino acids. Germline V lookup: CDR1 LGHDT, CDR2 YNNKEL (reference sequence). V shed 4 bases, J shed 0 bases, and the junction held 10 bases outside the gene matches. In nucleotides, the CDR3 is TGTGCCAGCAGCCCCTTCCCCGGGCGGGGGAGCACAGATACGCAGTATTTT. This translates into CASSPFPGRGSTDTQYF.

The V and J genes are TRBV13 and TRBJ1-2; possible D gene TRBD1, 6 bases. Trimming removed 5 bases at V and 6 bases at J, with 16 bases between. This CDR3 is 14 amino acids long. The germline gives CDR1 PRHDT, CDR2 FYEKMQ (reference sequence). The CDR3 reads CASSVRGSHNGYTF. Here the CDR3 DNA reads TGTGCCAGCAGCGTGAGGGGGTCCCATAATGGCTACACCTTC.

The rearrangement uses TRBV7-8 and TRBJ1-5; weak D call: TRBD1 (5 bases). CDR1 and CDR2 (germline): SGHVS, FQNEAQ. The length of the CDR3 is 16 residues. V gave up 0 bases and J gave up 3 bases, with 12 bases separating them. In nucleotides, the CDR3 is TGTGCCAGCAGCTTAGCTGGCGGCAGGGCCAATCAGCCCCAGCATTTT. Translated: CASSLAGGRANQPQHF.

The CDR3 protein is CSVDRGGTEAFF. The CDR3 DNA reads as TGCAGCGTCGACAGGGGCGGCACTGAAGCTTTCTTT. The rearrangement joins TRBV29-1 to TRBJ1-1; 8 bases match TRBD1. Losses at the gene ends were 6 bases for V and 4 bases for J; bases not matched to a gene: 4. This CDR3 contains 12 residues. Germline V gene sequence: CDR1 SQVTM, CDR2 ANQGSEA. The whole variable domain, remainder taken from reference TRBV29-1 and TRBJ1-1, is SAVISQKPSRDICQRGTSLTIQCQVDSQVTMMFWYRQQPGQSLTLIATANQGSEATYESGFVIDKFPISRPNLTFSTLTVSNMSPEDSSIYLCSVDRGGTEAFFGQGTRLTVV.

The V and J genes are TRBV30 and TRBJ2-1; 7 bases agree with TRBD2. CDR1 is GTSNPN and CDR2 is SVGIG in the germline V gene (reference sequence). This CDR3 comprises 13 residues. V gave up 3 bases and J gave up 9 bases; unmatched junction bases: 8. This chain's CDR3 is CAWRTGLDGEQFF. CDR3 nucleotide sequence: TGTGCCTGGAGGACCGGACTAGACGGTGAGCAGTTCTTC.

The rearrangement links TRBV6-5 to TRBJ2-3; D might be TRBD1 (6 bases). From germline, CDR1 is MNHEY and CDR2 SVGAGI. V gave up 9 bases and J gave up 6 bases, with 10 bases separating them. CDR3 size: 11 residues. The CDR3 reads CASTGQDTQYF. CDR3 sequence (DNA): TGTGCCAGTACAGGGCAGGATACGCAGTATTTT.